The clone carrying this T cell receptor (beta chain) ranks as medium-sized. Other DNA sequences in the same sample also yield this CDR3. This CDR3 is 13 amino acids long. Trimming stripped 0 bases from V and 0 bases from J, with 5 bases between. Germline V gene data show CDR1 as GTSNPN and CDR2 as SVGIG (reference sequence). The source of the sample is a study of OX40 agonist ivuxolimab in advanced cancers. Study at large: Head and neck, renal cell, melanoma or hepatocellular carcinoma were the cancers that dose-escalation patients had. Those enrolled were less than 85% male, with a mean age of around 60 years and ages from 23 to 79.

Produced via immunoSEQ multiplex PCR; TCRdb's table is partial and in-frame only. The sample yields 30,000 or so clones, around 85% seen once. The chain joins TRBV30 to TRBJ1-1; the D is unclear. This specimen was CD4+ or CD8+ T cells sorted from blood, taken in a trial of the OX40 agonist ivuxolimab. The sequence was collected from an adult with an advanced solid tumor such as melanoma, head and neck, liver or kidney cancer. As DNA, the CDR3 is TGTGCCTGGAGTGTAGCCCTGAACACTGAAGCTTTCTTT. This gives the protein CAWSVALNTEAFF.